This TCR beta chain is drawn from a study of siplizumab effects on memory and regulatory T cells (dated by TCRdb to the late 2010s). Context from the whole study: The study examined how the anti-CD2 antibody siplizumab affects alloreactive T-cell subsets in allogeneic mixed lymphocyte reactions built from human PBMCs. The paper's findings and limits, for the study overall: Roughly 80-96% of proliferating CD4+ or CD8+ clones could not be assigned a naive or memory phenotype. Greater diversity appeared to be present in unstimulated naive T cells than in memory T cells, and a substantial contribution to the alloresponse seemed to be made by naive cells. Because sequences at frequencies below about 10^-5 were poorly captured, only a minor fraction of alloreactive clones could be mapped back to unstimulated subsets. The cumulative frequency of alloreactive sequences that could be traced back to unstimulated CD4+ memory T cells was significantly reduced by siplizumab. The suppressive function of proliferating Tregs from siplizumab cultures was not functionally confirmed. Of the alloreactive CD4+ clones that could be mapped, the Treg-derived share averaged around 70% with siplizumab compared with under 30% in control reactions.

This clone was seen once. Its cognate antigen has yet to be identified. Base qualities are not provided; no much larger clone lies one nucleotide away. Library preparation used the immunoSEQ multiplex PCR assay. The deep sequencing platform assayed some 90,000 TCR templates per sample. Genomic DNA extracted from sorted T cells was the material used for TCRbeta CDR3 sequencing. The published analysis was carried out like this. Clonal analysis of TCRbeta CDR3 data was done in the R programming language. Unstimulated samples were compared with post-reaction CFSE-low samples to define alloreactive CD4+ and CD8+ clones. Regulatory or non-regulatory origin of alloreactive CD4+ clones was assigned by matching sequences to the sorted unstimulated Treg and non-Treg repertoires. Held by TCRdb, this immuneACCESS table contains in-frame sequences only and omits some clones. Under half of the omission traces to an unresolved V gene where checked; the cause of the rest is unknown. V, J and clone size were drawn from that table, and D and trimming were deduced from the DNA. The sample yields about 72,000 clones; around 90% were counted once. The biggest ten clones account for more than 25% of the sample.

Sorted unstimulated T cells and proliferating T cells recovered from mixed lymphocyte reactions underwent TCRbeta CDR3 sequencing. Fresh whole blood from around 11 HLA-typed healthy donors was used to isolate PBMCs. The cysteine opens and the phenylalanine closes a CDR3 of 16 amino acids. The read is trimmed to its CDR3 DNA, 48 bases read in frame from base 1. V is cut back by 5 bases and J by 3 bases, with 12 bases in the junction unmatched. CDR1 and CDR2 (MDHEN, SYDVKM) derive from the germline V gene. The origin of this receptor is a human donor in good health. The rearranged chain carries TRBV28 and TRBJ1-1, with 7 junctional bases fitting TRBD1. Sequencing was performed on CD8+ T cells sorted from blood. Here is the DNA: TGTGCCAGCAGTGACACACAGGGGTTAGGGGACACTGAAGCTTTCTTT. The resulting protein is CASSDTQGLGDTEAFF.